The 20 T cell receptor beta chains below all came from one sample that was sequenced in a study of blood T cell repertoires in COVID-19. TCRdb's copy holds only in-frame clones and misses some; the assay was immunoSEQ multiplex PCR. The table records some 200,000 clones, around 84% of them present only once. Sample: PBMCs or T cells enriched from blood (not recorded which). These receptors all stem from a woman aged 40 to 50 with acute COVID-19.

The chain couples TRBV9 to TRBJ2-5; D is perhaps TRBD2 (6 bases). CDR3 length: 16 amino acids. Trimming took off 2 bases at V and 5 bases at J, with 19 bases between the two ends. Germline loops: CDR1 SGDLS, CDR2 YYNGEE. The CDR3 protein is CASSVFASAGGETQYF. The CDR3 bases are TGTGCCAGCAGCGTTTTTGCTAGCGCCGGTGGGGAGACCCAGTACTTC. Drawing the rest from reference TRBV9 and TRBJ2-5, the complete variable domain is DSGVTQTPKHLITATGQRVTLRCSPRSGDLSVYWYQQSLDQGLQFLIQYYNGEERAKGNILERFSAQQFPDLHSELNLSSLELGDSALYFCASSVFASAGGETQYFGPGTRLLVL.

The rearrangement uses TRBV5-6 and TRBJ1-1; a weak D match, TRBD1 (5 bases). Trimming removed 2 bases from V and 5 bases from J, with 13 bases in between. The CDR3 has 14 amino acids. In germline, CDR1 is SGHDT, CDR2 YYEEEE. CDR3 region: CASSFLARATEAFF. Written as DNA, the CDR3 is TGTGCCAGCAGCTTTCTTGCCAGGGCAACTGAAGCTTTCTTT.

This chain connects TRBV9 to TRBJ1-4; no clear D gene. CDR1 and CDR2 from the germline V gene are SGDLS and YYNGEE. The CDR3 contains 14 residues. V lost 4 bases, J lost 1 base, and 8 bases lay in between. CDR3 bases: TGTGCCAGCAGCAGACATAGAACTAATGAAAAACTGTTTTTT. Its translation: CASSRHRTNEKLFF.

The chain combines TRBV4-1 with TRBJ1-4; D is perhaps TRBD1 (6 bases). V was shortened by 4 bases and J by 10 bases, with 22 bases between the two germline ends. The germline gives CDR1 MGHRA, CDR2 YSYEKL. The CDR3 extends over 16 amino acids. The CDR3 reads CASSLRAGGGVGKLFF. CDR3 DNA: TGCGCCAGCAGCCTTCGCGCGGGGGGCGGAGTCGGAAAACTGTTTTTT.

The gene calls are TRBV6-1 and TRBJ2-5, with TRBD2 identical over 8 bases. Trimming took 2 bases from V and 2 from J; bases not matched to a gene: 4. Germline V gene lookup returns CDR1 MNHNS and CDR2 SASEGT. This CDR3 is built from 15 residues. The DNA of the CDR3 is TGTGCCAGCAGTGAACAACGGGGGGGTCAAGAGACCCAGTACTTC. It specifies CASSEQRGGQETQYF.

This clone was counted once. The CDR3 DNA is TGTGCCAGCAGCCCGGGACAGGGGACACGCTATGGCTACACCTTC. Protein product: CASSPGQGTRYGYTF. The gene calls are TRBV7-2 and TRBJ1-2, with TRBD1 matching over 10 bases. The CDR3 covers 15 residues. Trimming removed 5 bases from V and 4 bases from J; junction bases left unmatched: 7. Germline assignment: CDR1 SGHTA and CDR2 FQGNSA.

This clone has just one count. CDR3 loop: CASSLLGGESNQPQHF. CDR3 DNA: TGTGCCAGCAGTTTATTGGGGGGAGAGAGCAATCAGCCCCAGCATTTT. The V gene is TRBV28, the J gene TRBJ1-5, with D possibly matching TRBD1 (5 bases). The ends were cut back, 1 base at V and 1 base at J, with 11 bases in the middle. The germline V gene encodes CDR1 MDHEN and CDR2 SYDVKM. This CDR3 has 16 residues.

The chain recombines TRBV29-1 with TRBJ1-1, with 7 bases aligning to TRBD1. CDR1 and CDR2 (germline): SQVTM, ANQGSEA. Trimming removed 6 bases from V and 3 bases from J; junction bases left unmatched: 7. The CDR3 loop spans 13 amino acids. CDR3 protein: CSVSSDRYTEAFF. For the CDR3, the DNA is TGCAGCGTCTCTTCGGACAGGTACACTGAAGCTTTCTTT. Full variable domain (missing parts from reference TRBV29-1 and TRBJ1-1): SAVISQKPSRDICQRGTSLTIQCQVDSQVTMMFWYRQQPGQSLTLIATANQGSEATYESGFVIDKFPISRPNLTFSTLTVSNMSPEDSSIYLCSVSSDRYTEAFFGQGTRLTVV.

The chain joins TRBV10-3 to TRBJ1-2; TRBD1 aligns across 8 bases. This CDR3 spans 16 amino acids. The germline V gene has CDR1 ENHRY and CDR2 SYGVKD. V shed 6 bases and J 3 bases; nucleotides not matched to a gene: 12. The CDR3 region is CAISAPLTGEYYGYTF. The CDR3 DNA sequence: TGTGCCATCAGCGCCCCTCTGACAGGGGAGTACTATGGCTACACCTTC.

This clone was seen a handful of times. This sequence joins TRBV6-4 and TRBJ2-1; the match to TRBD2 covers 9 bases. Germline assignment: CDR1 MRHNA and CDR2 SNTAGT. The CDR3 has 14 residues. V dropped 8 bases and J dropped 8; count of bases not matched to a gene: 10. CDR3 residues: CASGVSGSVDEQFF. The CDR3 DNA sequence: TGTGCCAGCGGGGTTAGCGGGAGTGTAGATGAGCAGTTCTTC.

The rearrangement uses TRBV7-2 and TRBJ2-7; 7 nucleotides agree with TRBD1. The CDR3 is 14 residues long. CDR1 and CDR2 (germline): SGHTA, FQGNSA. J lost 0 bases, V lost 3 bases, and 2 bases had no gene match. CDR3 loop: CASSFDRASYEQYF. The DNA for the CDR3 is TGTGCCAGCAGCTTCGACAGGGCCTCCTACGAGCAGTACTTC.

This chain connects TRBV19 to TRBJ2-1, with TRBD1 matching 7 bases. This CDR3 contains 12 residues. Germline CDR1 and CDR2: LNHDA and SQIVND (reference sequence). After removal of 6 bases from V and 10 bases from J, the junction contained 6 bases not matched to a gene. CDR3 DNA sequence: TGTGCCAGTAGCCACAGGGACAGCGAGCAGTTCTTC. Protein: CASSHRDSEQFF.

This chain uses TRBV15 with TRBJ2-7, with TRBD1 identical over 9 bases. With 0 bases clipped from V and 4 bases from J, the junction kept 4 bases outside the gene matches. CDR3 length: 15 residues. Germline lookup yields CDR1 LNHNV and CDR2 YYDKDF (reference sequence). The CDR3 nucleotides are TGTGCCACCAGCAGAGAAGGACAGGGGTCTTACGAGCAGTACTTC. Its protein is CATSREGQGSYEQYF.

V usage is TRBV9 and J usage is TRBJ2-5; D gene uncertain. Looked up from germline, CDR1 is SGDLS and CDR2 is YYNGEE. The germline V and J ends were trimmed by 4 bases and 0 bases, with 10 bases remaining between them. CDR3 size: 14 residues. This CDR3 is CASSPRLYQETQYF. The CDR3 DNA is TGTGCCAGCAGCCCCCGACTGTACCAAGAGACCCAGTACTTC.

This rearrangement joins TRBV28 to TRBJ2-7, with D possibly being TRBD1 (6 bases). There are 17 residues in the CDR3. Per germline, CDR1 MDHEN and CDR2 SYDVKM. Trimming left V 7 bases short and J 0 bases short, with 22 bases between. The CDR3 region has the DNA TGTGCCAGCACCCCTAACGTCGGGACACCACACTCCTACGAGCAGTACTTC. Its protein is CASTPNVGTPHSYEQYF.

This chain joins TRBV7-6 and TRBJ1-4; D perhaps matches TRBD1 (5 bases). CDR3 length: 15 amino acids. Looked up from germline, CDR1 is SGHVS and CDR2 is FNYEAQ. Trimming removed 1 base at V and 7 bases at J, with 13 bases between. The CDR3 DNA sequence: TGTGCCAGCAGCTTAGACGGGGGAATCAGTGAAAAACTGTTTTTT. Amino acid sequence: CASSLDGGISEKLFF.

V usage is TRBV27 and J usage is TRBJ2-2; no definite D call. The V gene lost 3 bases and the J gene lost 5 bases, with 13 bases spanning the gap. Per germline, CDR1 MNHEY and CDR2 SMNVEV (reference sequence). The CDR3 contains 15 residues. The CDR3 coding sequence is TGTGCCAGCAGTTTCACCCCAATCGGGACCGGGGAGCTGTTTTTT. Its protein is CASSFTPIGTGELFF.

This sequence joins TRBV7-2 and TRBJ2-1, with 7 bases aligning to TRBD2. J was trimmed by 0 bases and V by 0 bases; bases with no gene match: 5. The CDR3 extends over 17 amino acids. The germline gives CDR1 SGHTA, CDR2 FQGNSA. The CDR3 reads CASSLASGSTSYNEQFF. CDR3 DNA sequence: TGTGCCAGCAGCTTAGCTAGCGGGTCCACCTCCTACAATGAGCAGTTCTTC.

The chain has TRBV6-5 and TRBJ2-7; 8 positions agree with TRBD2. The V and J ends lost 10 bases and 0 bases, in that order; junction bases with no gene match: 11. The CDR3 consists of 15 residues. CDR1 MNHEY and CDR2 SVGAGI come from the germline V gene. The CDR3 nucleotides read TGTGCCATCAACGGGCGGAGCGGGAGCTCCTACGAGCAGTACTTC. As protein: CAINGRSGSSYEQYF.

The CDR3 spells CASTTPGLGEKLFF. Here the CDR3 DNA reads TGTGCCAGCACAACCCCGGGGTTGGGGGAAAAACTGTTTTTT. This sequence joins TRBV6-5 and TRBJ1-4; no clear D gene. V was trimmed by 7 bases and J by 8 bases, leaving 17 bases between them. The germline CDR1 and CDR2 sequences are MNHEY and SVGAGI. The CDR3 runs to 14 residues.